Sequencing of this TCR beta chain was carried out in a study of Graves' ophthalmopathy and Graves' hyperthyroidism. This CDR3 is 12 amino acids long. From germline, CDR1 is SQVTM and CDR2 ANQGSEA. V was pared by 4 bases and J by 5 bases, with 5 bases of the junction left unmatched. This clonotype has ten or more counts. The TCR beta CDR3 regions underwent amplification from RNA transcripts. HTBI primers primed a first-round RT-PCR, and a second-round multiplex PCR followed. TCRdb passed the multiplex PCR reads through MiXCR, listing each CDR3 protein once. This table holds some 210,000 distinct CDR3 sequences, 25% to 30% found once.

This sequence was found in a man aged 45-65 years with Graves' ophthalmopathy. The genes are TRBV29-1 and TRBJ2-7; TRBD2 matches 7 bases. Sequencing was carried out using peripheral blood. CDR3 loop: CSVVGGVDEQYF. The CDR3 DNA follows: TGCAGCGTTGTGGGAGGGGTTGACGAGCAGTACTTC.